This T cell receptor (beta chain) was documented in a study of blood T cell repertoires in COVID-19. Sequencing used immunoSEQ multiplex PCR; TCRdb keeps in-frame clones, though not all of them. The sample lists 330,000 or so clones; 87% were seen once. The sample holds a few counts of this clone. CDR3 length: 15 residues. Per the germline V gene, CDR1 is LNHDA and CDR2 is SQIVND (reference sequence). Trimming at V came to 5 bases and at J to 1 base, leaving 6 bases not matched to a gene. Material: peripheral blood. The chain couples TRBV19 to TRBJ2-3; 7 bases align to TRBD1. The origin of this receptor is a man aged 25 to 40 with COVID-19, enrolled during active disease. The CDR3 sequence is CASSPDTGGTDTQYF. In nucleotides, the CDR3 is TGTGCCAGTAGTCCGGATACAGGGGGCACAGATACGCAGTATTTT.